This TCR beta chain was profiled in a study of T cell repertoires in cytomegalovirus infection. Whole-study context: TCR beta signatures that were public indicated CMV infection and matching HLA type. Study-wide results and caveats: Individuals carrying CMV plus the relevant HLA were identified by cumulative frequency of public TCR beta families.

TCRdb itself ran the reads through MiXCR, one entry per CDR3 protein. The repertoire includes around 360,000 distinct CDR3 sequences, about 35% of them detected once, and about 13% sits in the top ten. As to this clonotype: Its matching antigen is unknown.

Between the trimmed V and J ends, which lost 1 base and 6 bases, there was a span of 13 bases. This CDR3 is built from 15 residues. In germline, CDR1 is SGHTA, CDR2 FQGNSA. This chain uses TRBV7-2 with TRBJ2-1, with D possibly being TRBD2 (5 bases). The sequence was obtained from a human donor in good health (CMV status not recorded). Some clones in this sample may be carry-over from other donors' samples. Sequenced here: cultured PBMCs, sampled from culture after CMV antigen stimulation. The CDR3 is CASSLDTSRGNEQFF. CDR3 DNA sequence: TGTGCCAGCAGCTTAGATACTAGTCGGGGCAATGAGCAGTTCTTC.